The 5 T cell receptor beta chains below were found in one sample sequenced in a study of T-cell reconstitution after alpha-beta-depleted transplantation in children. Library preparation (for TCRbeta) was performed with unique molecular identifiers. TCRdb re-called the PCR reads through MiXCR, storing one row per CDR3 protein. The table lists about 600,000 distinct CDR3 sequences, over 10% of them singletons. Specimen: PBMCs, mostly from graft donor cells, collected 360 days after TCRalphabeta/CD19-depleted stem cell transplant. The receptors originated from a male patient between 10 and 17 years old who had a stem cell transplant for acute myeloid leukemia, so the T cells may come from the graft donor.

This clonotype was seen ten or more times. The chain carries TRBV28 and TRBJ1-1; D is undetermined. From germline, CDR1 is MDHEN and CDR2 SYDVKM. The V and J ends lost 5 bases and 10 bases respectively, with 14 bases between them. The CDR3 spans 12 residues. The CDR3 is CASSPRRTLAFF. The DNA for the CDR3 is TGTGCCAGCAGTCCCCGCCGGACGTTAGCTTTCTTT.

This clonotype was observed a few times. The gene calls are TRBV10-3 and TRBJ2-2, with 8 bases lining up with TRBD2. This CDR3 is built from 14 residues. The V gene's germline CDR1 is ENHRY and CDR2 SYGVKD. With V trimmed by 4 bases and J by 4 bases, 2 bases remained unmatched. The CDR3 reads CAISVAGGTGELFF. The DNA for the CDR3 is TGTGCCATCAGTGTCGCGGGAGGCACCGGGGAGCTGTTTTTT.

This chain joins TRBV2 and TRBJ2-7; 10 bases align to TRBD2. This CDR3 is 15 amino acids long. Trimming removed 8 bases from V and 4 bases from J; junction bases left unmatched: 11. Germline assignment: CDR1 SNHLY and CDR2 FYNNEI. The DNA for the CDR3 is TGTGCCAGCGGAACCCCGGGACTAGCGAGGTACGAGCAGTACTTC. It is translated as CASGTPGLARYEQYF. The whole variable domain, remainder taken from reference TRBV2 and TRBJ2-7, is EPEVTQTPSHQVTQMGQEVILRCVPISNHLYFYWYRQILGQKVEFLVSFYNNEISEKSEIFDDQFSVERPDGSNFTLKIRSTKLEDSAMYFCASGTPGLARYEQYFGPGTRLTVT.

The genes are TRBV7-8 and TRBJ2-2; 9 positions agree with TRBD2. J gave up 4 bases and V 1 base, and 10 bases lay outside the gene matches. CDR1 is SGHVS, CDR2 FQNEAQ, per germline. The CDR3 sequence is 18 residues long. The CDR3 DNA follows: TGTGCCAGCAGCTTAGTTTTGGCGGGAGGGCCCTTCACCGGGGAGCTGTTTTTT. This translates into CASSLVLAGGPFTGELFF.

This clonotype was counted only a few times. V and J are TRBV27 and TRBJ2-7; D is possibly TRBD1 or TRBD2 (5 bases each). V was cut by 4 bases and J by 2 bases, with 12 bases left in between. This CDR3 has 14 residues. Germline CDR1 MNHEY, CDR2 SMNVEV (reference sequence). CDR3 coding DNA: TGTGCCAGCAGTTCCCCGGGACGGACCTACGAGCAGTACTTC. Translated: CASSSPGRTYEQYF.